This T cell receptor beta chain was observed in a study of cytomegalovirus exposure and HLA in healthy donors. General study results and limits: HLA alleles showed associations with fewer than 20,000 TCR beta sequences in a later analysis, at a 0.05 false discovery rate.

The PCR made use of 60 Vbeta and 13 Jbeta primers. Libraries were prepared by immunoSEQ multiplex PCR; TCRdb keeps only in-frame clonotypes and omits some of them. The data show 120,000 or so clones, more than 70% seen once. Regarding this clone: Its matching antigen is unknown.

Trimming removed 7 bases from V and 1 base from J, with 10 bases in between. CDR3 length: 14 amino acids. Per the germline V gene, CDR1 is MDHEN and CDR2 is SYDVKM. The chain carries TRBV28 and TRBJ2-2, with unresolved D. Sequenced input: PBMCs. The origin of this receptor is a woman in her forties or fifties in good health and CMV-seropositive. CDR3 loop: CASTPGWNTGELFF. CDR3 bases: TGTGCCAGCACCCCCGGGTGGAACACCGGGGAGCTGTTTTTT. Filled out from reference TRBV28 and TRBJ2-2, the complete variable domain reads DVKVTQSSRYLVKRTGEKVFLECVQDMDHENMFWYRQDPGLGLRLIYFSYDVKMKEKGDIPEGYSVSREKKERFSLILESASTNQTSMYLCASTPGWNTGELFFGEGSRLTVL.